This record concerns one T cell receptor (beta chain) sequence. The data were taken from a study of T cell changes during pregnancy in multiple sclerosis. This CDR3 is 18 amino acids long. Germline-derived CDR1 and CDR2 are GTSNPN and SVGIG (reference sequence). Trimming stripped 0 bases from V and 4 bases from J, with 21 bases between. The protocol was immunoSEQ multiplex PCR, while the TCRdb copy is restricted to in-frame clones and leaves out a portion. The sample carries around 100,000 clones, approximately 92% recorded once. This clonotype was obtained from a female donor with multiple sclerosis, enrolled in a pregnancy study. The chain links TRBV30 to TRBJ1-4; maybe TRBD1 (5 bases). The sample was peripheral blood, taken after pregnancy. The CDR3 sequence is CAWSVRVGRAGFNEKLFF. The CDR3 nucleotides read TGTGCCTGGAGTGTACGTGTAGGTCGGGCAGGGTTTAATGAAAAACTGTTTTTT.